The 4 T cell receptor beta chains below all came from one sample that was sequenced in a study of shared clonotypes between healthy human individuals. TCRdb's table, derived via immunoSEQ multiplex PCR, lists solely in-frame clones and lacks some. Among about 2.2 million clones, about 94% were seen once, and the ten largest hold around 1.8%. Naive CD8 cells, CD45RO-negative and positively selected for CCR7, excluded terminally differentiated effector memory CD45RA+ cells. The specimen sequenced was naive CD8+ T cells from PBMCs. Receptors originate from a man aged 18 to 30 in good health. Some clones in this sample may be carry-over from other donors' samples.

This chain connects TRBV7-9 to TRBJ1-4; TRBD1 might be the D (5 bases). The CDR3 contains 16 residues. Trimming took 2 bases from V and 0 from J, leaving 10 bases between them. Germline CDR1 SEHNR, CDR2 FQNEAQ (reference sequence). Here the CDR3 DNA reads TGTGCCAGCAGCTTATGGGACCGCGCAACTAATGAAAAACTGTTTTTT. Translating it yields CASSLWDRATNEKLFF.

The V call is TRBV7-9, the J call TRBJ2-7; perhaps TRBD1 as D (6 bases). Germline V lookup: CDR1 SEHNR, CDR2 FQNEAQ (reference sequence). The V gene lost 2 bases and the J gene lost 2 bases, with 13 bases spanning the gap. The CDR3 length is 15 residues. The CDR3 sequence: CASSLKGDLTYEQYF. The CDR3 DNA is TGTGCCAGCAGCTTAAAGGGGGACCTTACCTACGAGCAGTACTTC. The full variable domain, with the rest looked up from reference TRBV7-9 and TRBJ2-7, is DTGVSQNPRHKITKRGQNVTFRCDPISEHNRLYWYRQTLGQGPEFLTYFQNEAQLEKSRLLSDRFSAERPKGSFSTLEIQRTEQGDSAMYLCASSLKGDLTYEQYFGPGTRLTVT.

This rearrangement joins TRBV7-2 to TRBJ2-3; 7 nucleotides line up with TRBD1. Germline-derived CDR1 and CDR2 are SGHTA and FQGNSA. CDR3 length: 12 amino acids. V lost 5 bases, J lost 13 bases, and 9 bases stayed unmatched. CDR3 nucleotides: TGTGCCAGCAGCGCAAGGGACAGAAGGAAGTATTTT. Translation: CASSARDRRKYF.

The chain carries TRBV5-4 and TRBJ1-5; TRBD1 matches at 8 bases. Germline CDR1 SGHNT, CDR2 YYREEE (reference sequence). V was pared by 4 bases and J by 6 bases, with 6 bases of the junction left unmatched. This CDR3 is built from 14 residues. The CDR3 reads CASSADRDVQPQHF. The CDR3 nucleotides are TGTGCCAGCAGCGCGGACAGGGACGTTCAGCCCCAGCATTTT.